Following are 27 T cell receptor beta chains from one sample sequenced in a study of blood T cells in healthy people across ages. Combining a sample-barcoded 5' primer with a J-beta primer mix, a second PCR ran for about 7 to 11 cycles. TCRdb reanalysed the 5' RACE reads using MiXCR and keeps one entry per CDR3 protein. The repertoire holds 1,800,000 or so distinct CDR3 sequences, with roughly two fifths as singletons. Material: blood. Receptors originate from a human donor in good health.

This clonotype was seen a handful of times. The chain joins TRBV12-3 or TRBV12-4 to TRBJ2-5, with no clear D. V lost 5 bases and J 3 bases, leaving 13 bases between the germline ends. This CDR3 contains 14 residues. The CDR3 sequence: CASSPTGAKETQYF. The CDR3 DNA reads TGTGCCAGCAGTCCAACTGGCGCTAAAGAGACCCAGTACTTC.

This clonotype was detected only a few times. The CDR3 loop is CASSLTDRYYEQYF. CDR3 coding DNA: TGTGCCAGCAGTTTAACGGACAGGTACTACGAGCAGTACTTC. This chain uses TRBV27 with TRBJ2-7, with 7 bases lining up with TRBD1. This CDR3 is built from 14 residues. Germline CDR1 and CDR2: MNHEY and SMNVEV (reference sequence). V lost 2 bases, J lost 3 bases, and 4 bases stayed unmatched.

This sequence joins TRBV6-1 and TRBJ2-5; D ambiguous. Trimming took 2 bases from V and 5 from J, leaving 6 bases between them. The CDR3 has 12 amino acids. The germline V gene has CDR1 MNHNS and CDR2 SASEGT. The CDR3 bases are TGTGCCAGCAGTGAAATCGAGGAGACCCAGTACTTC. As protein: CASSEIEETQYF.

V gene TRBV4-3 combines with J gene TRBJ2-4; tentatively, D is TRBD1 (5 bases). The J call may not be correct, given that the DNA end is closer to TRBJ2-7. The CDR3 sequence is 15 residues long. Germline CDR1 LGHNA, CDR2 YSLEER. The CDR3 here is CASSQDLLGVYEQYV. CDR3 in DNA: TGCGCCAGCAGCCAAGACCTTCTAGGGGTGTACGAGCAGTACGTC.

The chain combines TRBV20-1 with TRBJ2-7, with 10 bases aligning to TRBD1. The CDR3 consists of 14 residues. J lost 2 bases, V lost 6 bases, and 7 bases had no gene match. Germline V gene sequence: CDR1 DFQATT, CDR2 SNEGSKA (reference sequence). CDR3 sequence (DNA): TGCAGTGCCCCCGGGACAGGGGTAACCTACGAGCAGTACTTC. It translates to CSAPGTGVTYEQYF.

The chain joins TRBV28 to TRBJ1-1; D ambiguous. The CDR3 runs to 14 residues. Per germline, CDR1 MDHEN and CDR2 SYDVKM. V lost 3 bases and J 4 bases, leaving 12 bases between the germline ends. This CDR3 is CASSFIGPITEAFF. The CDR3 region has the DNA TGTGCCAGCAGTTTCATAGGCCCGATCACTGAAGCTTTCTTT.

V is TRBV7-2 and J is TRBJ2-7; TRBD1 is a possible D gene (5 bases). CDR1 SGHTA and CDR2 FQGNSA come from the germline V gene. The CDR3 totals 15 residues. Trimming removed 2 bases at V and 3 bases at J, with 14 bases between. The CDR3 protein is CASSLQRQGVYEQYF. The CDR3 region has the DNA TGTGCCAGCAGCTTACAACGGCAGGGTGTCTACGAGCAGTACTTC.

This clonotype was seen many times. This chain connects TRBV18 to TRBJ2-7, with unresolved D. Germline CDR1 is KGHSH and CDR2 is LQKENI. The CDR3 totals 14 residues. The germline V and J ends were trimmed by 8 bases and 0 bases, with 14 bases remaining between them. The CDR3 reads CASSPQVSSYEQYF. The CDR3 DNA sequence: TGTGCCAGCAGTCCCCAGGTGAGCTCCTACGAGCAGTACTTC.

This clonotype was observed a few times. The rearrangement uses TRBV20-1 and TRBJ2-7; D gene unclear. Trimming left V 0 bases short and J 3 bases short, with 15 bases between. From germline, CDR1 is DFQATT and CDR2 SNEGSKA (reference sequence). The CDR3 runs to 15 residues. In nucleotides, the CDR3 is TGCAGTGCTAGAGATCCGCTAGGAATAGGCTACGAGCAGTACTTC. Its translation is CSARDPLGIGYEQYF.

The chain uses TRBV28 and TRBJ2-3; 7 positions match TRBD1. CDR1 is MDHEN, CDR2 SYDVKM, per germline. Losses at the gene ends were 7 bases for V and 0 bases for J; bases not matched to a gene: 7. This CDR3 has 15 residues. The DNA for the CDR3 is TGTGCCAGCACCGGGAACAGGGGAAGCACAGATACGCAGTATTTT. Translation: CASTGNRGSTDTQYF.

The V call is TRBV7-2, the J call TRBJ2-5; tentatively, D is TRBD2 (6 bases). This CDR3 spans 14 amino acids. Germline CDR1 reads SGHTA; CDR2 reads FQGNSA. V was clipped by 0 bases and J by 11 bases, with 16 bases between them. CDR3 coding DNA: TGTGCCAGCAGCTTAGCGTCTCAGGGCCGGGAGCAGTACTTC. Translation: CASSLASQGREQYF.

This clonotype occurred a few times. The genes are TRBV7-2 and TRBJ2-5, with no clear D. Germline CDR1 and CDR2: SGHTA and FQGNSA. The CDR3 is 14 residues long. V gave up 5 bases and J gave up 0 bases, with 10 bases separating them. The CDR3 loop reads CASSLEPYQETQYF. In nucleotides, the CDR3 is TGTGCCAGCAGCCTCGAACCGTACCAAGAGACCCAGTACTTC.

The count of this clonotype is one. The V call is TRBV12-3 or TRBV12-4, the J call TRBJ2-1; TRBD2 aligns across 12 bases. V trimming: 6 bases; J trimming: 5 bases; junction bases outside the gene matches: 11. This CDR3 spans 17 amino acids. CDR3 protein: CASRRRTSGETNNEQFF. CDR3 nucleotides: TGTGCCAGCAGACGCCGGACTAGCGGGGAGACGAACAATGAGCAGTTCTTC.

The rearrangement uses TRBV20-1 and TRBJ1-2; the D is unclear. Germline CDR1 and CDR2: DFQATT and SNEGSKA (reference sequence). There are 10 residues in the CDR3. Trimming pared 2 bases from V and 8 bases from J, leaving 6 bases between. CDR3 sequence reads: CSARTGGYTF. CDR3 nucleotide sequence: TGCAGTGCTAGAACGGGCGGCTACACCTTC.

The rearrangement joins TRBV4-2 to TRBJ1-1; D might be TRBD1 (5 bases). CDR3 size: 16 residues. Trimming took off 3 bases at V and 5 bases at J, with 19 bases between the two ends. Looked up from germline, CDR1 is LGHNA and CDR2 is YNFKEQ. The DNA of the CDR3 is TGTGCCAGCAGCCAGGCAGGCATTTACCCAGGGACTGAAGCTTTCTTT. Its translation: CASSQAGIYPGTEAFF.

Regarding this clonotype: One end of the junction fails to match germline, which may point to a read error. This chain uses TRBV12-3 or TRBV12-4 with TRBJ2-3; no reliable D call. This CDR3 region has 11 residues. The CDR3 DNA reads as TGTGCCGGCAGGATAGCAGATACGCAGTATTTT. Encoded protein: CAGRIADTQYF.

There are a few counts of this clonotype. V gene TRBV29-1 combines with J gene TRBJ1-1; D ambiguous. The CDR3 spans 13 residues. Looked up from germline, CDR1 is SQVTM and CDR2 is ANQGSEA. The V gene lost 3 bases and the J gene lost 0 bases, with 8 bases spanning the gap. The CDR3 region has the DNA TGCAGCGTTGATGTCACTATGAACACTGAAGCTTTCTTT. This codes for CSVDVTMNTEAFF.

This chain joins TRBV20-1 and TRBJ1-1, with TRBD1 as a possible D gene (6 bases). V lost 6 bases and J lost 1, with 15 bases in between. This CDR3 is built from 14 residues. Germline-derived CDR1 and CDR2 are DFQATT and SNEGSKA (reference sequence). The CDR3 here is CSAPDSLTNTEAFF. Written as DNA, the CDR3 is TGCAGTGCCCCGGACAGTTTGACGAACACTGAAGCTTTCTTT.

V and J are TRBV5-5 and TRBJ2-7; tentative D call: TRBD2 (6 bases). V lost 6 bases and J 3 bases, leaving 13 bases between the germline ends. The CDR3 extends over 13 amino acids. Looked up from germline, CDR1 is SGHKS and CDR2 is YYEKEE (reference sequence). The CDR3, as DNA: TGTGCCAGCAAAAGGGACGGGGGCTACGAGCAGTACTTC. This codes for CASKRDGGYEQYF.

V usage is TRBV6-6 and J usage is TRBJ2-2, with a tentative D call TRBD1 (5 bases). This CDR3 has 15 residues. CDR1 is MNHNY, CDR2 SVGAGI, per germline (reference sequence). The V end lost 2 bases, the J end lost 4 bases, and 11 bases lay between the germline ends. This CDR3 is CASSYRPGSTGELFF. The CDR3 DNA sequence: TGTGCCAGCAGTTACCGGCCAGGGTCCACCGGGGAGCTGTTTTTT.

CDR3 DNA: TGTGCCAGCAGCGTATCCAGCGGGGCTTCCCAAGAGACCCAGTACTTC. This gives the protein CASSVSSGASQETQYF. The chain joins TRBV9 to TRBJ2-5, with TRBD2 matching over 7 bases. CDR3 size: 16 residues. Germline assignment: CDR1 SGDLS and CDR2 YYNGEE. V shed 1 base and J 1 base; nucleotides not matched to a gene: 7.

This clonotype has just a few counts. The V call is TRBV7-2, the J call TRBJ2-7; D might be TRBD1 (6 bases). CDR1 and CDR2 from the germline V gene are SGHTA and FQGNSA. V lost 1 base to trimming and J lost 5 bases, with 15 bases between them. There are 15 residues in the CDR3. The CDR3 DNA reads TGTGCCAGCAGCTTAGGTGGGGGCACTTGGCACGAGCAGTACTTC. This encodes CASSLGGGTWHEQYF.

This sequence joins TRBV29-1 and TRBJ2-7; D might be TRBD1 (5 bases). V was clipped by 2 bases and J by 5 bases, with 7 bases between them. Germline lookup yields CDR1 SQVTM and CDR2 ANQGSEA. This CDR3 region has 11 residues. This CDR3 is CSVERGHEQYF. Here the CDR3 DNA reads TGCAGCGTTGAAAGGGGCCACGAGCAGTACTTC.

This chain uses TRBV12-3 or TRBV12-4 with TRBJ2-1; 9 nucleotides match TRBD1. Trimming cost V 10 bases and J 0 bases; bases outside gene matches: 7. The CDR3 is made up of 15 amino acids. The CDR3 coding sequence is TGTGCCACCAGCGACAGGGGGGACTCCTACAATGAGCAGTTCTTC. This codes for CATSDRGDSYNEQFF.

V usage is TRBV6-4 and J usage is TRBJ1-5, with a weak D call TRBD1 (6 bases). Per the germline V gene, CDR1 is MRHNA and CDR2 is SNTAGT. V was cut by 8 bases and J by 6 bases, with 20 bases left in between. The CDR3 runs 15 residues. In DNA form, the CDR3 reads TGTGCCAGCCGGGAAAGGGTACGGGGGCCTCAGCCCCAGCATTTT. It yields the protein CASRERVRGPQPQHF.

The rearrangement uses TRBV7-2 and TRBJ2-3; 8 bases are shared with TRBD2. CDR3 size: 16 residues. CDR1 is SGHTA, CDR2 FQGNSA, per germline. V trimming: 6 bases; J trimming: 2 bases; junction bases outside the gene matches: 10. The CDR3: CASSQGAGVTTDTQYF. In DNA form, the CDR3 reads TGTGCCAGCAGTCAAGGAGCGGGGGTTACCACAGATACGCAGTATTTT.

This clonotype was counted once. An end of the junction does not agree with germline; a read error may underlie this. This chain connects TRBV15 to TRBJ2-3; D gene uncertain. Germline CDR1 is LNHNV and CDR2 is YYDKDF (reference sequence). This CDR3 has 15 amino acids. Here the CDR3 DNA reads TGTGCCAGCAGCAGAGATCAACCTGAATCAGATACGCAGTATTTT. Protein sequence: CASSRDQPESDTQYF.